A selection of T cell receptor beta chains follows, all from one sample in a study of cytomegalovirus exposure and HLA in healthy donors. The method was immunoSEQ multiplex PCR; TCRdb's version includes in-frame clones alone and lacks a portion of them. The sample has some 150,000 clones, about 68% seen once; the top ten hold around 2.3%. Sequencing was carried out using PBMCs. These receptors all come from a man aged 25-45 years in good health and CMV-seronegative. Both conserved end residues are part of each CDR3. The order of the fields is D gene, V gene, clone size, J gene, CDR3 protein, CDR3 DNA. A D gene is named only where the DNA matches it firmly. Clone size is given for some rows only: seen once, a few or many times, or a class if the clone is expanded.

.	TRBV7-2	.	TRBJ2-2	CASSLDFGGTGELFF	TGTGCCAGCAGCCTGGATTTCGGAGGCACCGGGGAGCTGTTTTTT
.	TRBV30	.	TRBJ1-1	CAWRVSHSLNTEAFF	TGTGCCTGGAGGGTGAGCCACAGCTTGAACACTGAAGCTTTCTTT
.	TRBV5-1	.	TRBJ2-7	CASSLTGKAYEQYF	TGCGCCAGCAGCTTGACAGGGAAGGCTTACGAGCAGTACTTC
.	TRBV27	.	TRBJ2-2	CASSFLGHSNTGELFF	TGTGCCAGCAGTTTTCTGGGACACTCGAACACCGGGGAGCTGTTTTTT
.	TRBV5-7	.	TRBJ1-2	CASSLGGGRNYGYTF	TGTGCCAGCAGCTTGGGAGGGGGACGTAACTATGGCTACACCTTC
TRBD1	TRBV7-2	.	TRBJ2-7	CASSLVGDSPYEQYF	TGTGCCAGCAGCTTAGTGGGGGACAGCCCCTACGAGCAGTACTTC
.	TRBV14	once	TRBJ2-7	CASSPGHPSSYEQYF	TGTGCCAGCAGCCCTGGACACCCGAGCTCCTACGAGCAGTACTTC
.	TRBV4-2	.	TRBJ1-2	CASRRSTNYGYTF	TGTGCCAGCCGGAGGTCCACCAACTATGGCTACACCTTC
.	TRBV5-1	.	TRBJ1-6	CASSLADRNNSPLHF	TGCGCCAGCAGCTTGGCGGACAGAAATAATTCACCCCTCCACTTT
TRBD1	TRBV2	once	TRBJ1-1	CSSSPQGVNTEAFF	TGTTCCAGCAGCCCACAGGGGGTGAACACTGAAGCTTTCTTT
TRBD2	TRBV27	.	TRBJ2-5	CASSRGLAGKETQYF	TGTGCCAGCAGCCGGGGGCTAGCGGGGAAAGAGACCCAGTACTTC
.	TRBV21-1	.	TRBJ2-2	CASSKVGLAGNTGELFF	TGTGCCAGCAGCAAAGTCGGACTAGCGGGTAACACCGGGGAGCTGTTTTTT
TRBD1	TRBV9	once	TRBJ1-2	CASSVGGGTGISNGYTF	TGTGCCAGCAGCGTAGGAGGCGGGACAGGTATTAGTAATGGCTACACCTTC